The present T cell receptor beta chain was sequenced within a study of PD-L1 blockade in urothelial cancer. Note on this clone: The antigen is unknown. The sample has other DNA sequences that encode this CDR3 too.

Time point indicated: pretreatment peripheral blood. Whole-study findings and limits: A below-median TCR clonality in blood before treatment predicted better survival.

Clones were read by immunoSEQ multiplex PCR, and TCRdb kept only the in-frame ones, dropping some. The sample lists tens of thousands of clones; 89% were seen once. V shed 2 bases and J shed 0 bases, with 10 bases lying between them. CDR3 length equals 15 residues. The germline V gene has CDR1 MDHEN and CDR2 SYDVKM. This sequence was found in a woman older than 75 with urothelial cancer. Here the sequenced sample was PBMCs, taken around atezolizumab (anti-PD-L1) treatment. The J gene is TRBJ1-1, the V gene TRBV28; tentatively, D is TRBD1 (6 bases). The CDR3 protein is CASSLGGRMNTEAFF. The DNA of the CDR3 is TGTGCCAGCAGTTTAGGGGGCAGGATGAACACTGAAGCTTTCTTT.